This T cell receptor beta chain was identified in a study of CD8 T cells in ankylosing spondylitis. Study findings and constraints: The authors reported significant enrichment of disease-linked clones in matched ankylosing spondylitis synovial fluid.

V was clipped by 0 bases and J by 8 bases; unmatched bases: 6. The CDR3 spans 15 residues. Germline CDR1 and CDR2: SGDLS and YYNGEE. Each TCR beta library was made by quantitative 5'-RACE that incorporated molecular barcodes. TCRdb redid the calling of the 5' RACE reads with MiXCR, one entry per CDR3 protein. The sample includes tens of thousands of distinct CDR3 sequences, 2.5% to 3.5% of them seen just once. This clonotype was counted at least ten times. Its antigen remains unknown. The J gene is TRBJ2-4, the V gene TRBV9, with 9 nucleotides matching TRBD1. The clonotype was recovered from a male donor with ankylosing spondylitis or in good health (not recorded which). Source material: blood, either unsorted or a sorted T cell fraction (not recorded which). For the CDR3, the DNA is TGTGCCAGCAGCGTAGTAGGGGACAGGGATGACATTCAGTACTTC. Translation: CASSVVGDRDDIQYF.